This T cell receptor beta chain was sequenced during a study of T-cell memory formation after mild COVID-19. The V and J ends lost 3 bases and 5 bases, in that order; junction bases with no gene match: 9. This CDR3 is built from 15 residues. The germline V gene has CDR1 MNHEY and CDR2 SMNVEV (reference sequence). This clonotype turned up a few times. Its specificity is unknown. Findings of the study overall: Shrinking CD4+ clones resided mostly in CM and EM, and CD8+ ones in EMRA.

TCRdb used MiXCR to reprocess the 5' RACE reads, holding one entry per CDR3 protein. The sample records 45,000 to 55,000 distinct CDR3 sequences, approximately 9% being singletons. The receptor's source is an adult woman who had mild COVID-19 (a few samples of this study predate the infection). Cell type and time point are not known. V gene TRBV27 combines with J gene TRBJ1-2, with 7 bases identical to TRBD1. Material: PBMCs or a T cell subset sorted from them (not recorded which). DNA of the CDR3: TGTGCCAGCAGTTTGACTACAGGGGCAGGGTATGGCTACACCTTC. Its translation: CASSLTTGAGYGYTF.